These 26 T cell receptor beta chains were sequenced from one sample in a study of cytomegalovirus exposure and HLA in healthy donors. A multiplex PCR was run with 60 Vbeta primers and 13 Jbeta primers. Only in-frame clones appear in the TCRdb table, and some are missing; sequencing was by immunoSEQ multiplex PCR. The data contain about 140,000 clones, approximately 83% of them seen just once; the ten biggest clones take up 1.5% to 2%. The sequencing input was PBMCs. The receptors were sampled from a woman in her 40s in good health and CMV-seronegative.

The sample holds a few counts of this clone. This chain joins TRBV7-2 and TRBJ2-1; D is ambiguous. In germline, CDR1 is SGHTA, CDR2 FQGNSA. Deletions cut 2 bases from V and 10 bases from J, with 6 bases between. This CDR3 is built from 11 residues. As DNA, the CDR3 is TGTGCCAGCAGCTTACTCTCGGAGCAGTTCTTC. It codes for CASSLLSEQFF.

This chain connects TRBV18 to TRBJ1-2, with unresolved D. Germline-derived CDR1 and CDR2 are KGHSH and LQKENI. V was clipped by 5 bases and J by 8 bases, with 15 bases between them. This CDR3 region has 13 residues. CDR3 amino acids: CASSSINPGGYTF. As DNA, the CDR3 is TGTGCCAGCTCATCGATCAACCCGGGAGGCTACACCTTC.

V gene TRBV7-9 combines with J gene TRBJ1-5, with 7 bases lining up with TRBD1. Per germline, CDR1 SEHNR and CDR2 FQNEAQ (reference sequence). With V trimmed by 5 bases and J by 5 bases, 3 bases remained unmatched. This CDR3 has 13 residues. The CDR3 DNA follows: TGTGCCAGCAGCATGCAGGGGGATCAGCCCCAGCATTTT. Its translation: CASSMQGDQPQHF.

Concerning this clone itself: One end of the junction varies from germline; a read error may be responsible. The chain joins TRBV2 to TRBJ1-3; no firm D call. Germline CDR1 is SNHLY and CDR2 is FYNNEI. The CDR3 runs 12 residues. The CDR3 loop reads CASSEMRDTTYF. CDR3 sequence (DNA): TGTGCCAGCAGTGAGATGCGCGACACCACATATTTT.

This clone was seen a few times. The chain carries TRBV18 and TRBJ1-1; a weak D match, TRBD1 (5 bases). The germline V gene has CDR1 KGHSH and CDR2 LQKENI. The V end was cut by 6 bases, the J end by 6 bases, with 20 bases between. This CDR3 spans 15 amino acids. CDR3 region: CASSPWGRDYAEAFF. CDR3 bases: TGTGCCAGCTCCCCTTGGGGCAGGGATTACGCTGAAGCTTTCTTT.

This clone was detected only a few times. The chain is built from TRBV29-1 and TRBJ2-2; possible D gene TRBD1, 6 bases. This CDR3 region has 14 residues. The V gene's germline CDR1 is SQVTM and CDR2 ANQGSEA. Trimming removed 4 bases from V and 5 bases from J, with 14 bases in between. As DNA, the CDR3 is TGCAGCGTTGTCGCACAGGGTCGAACCGGGGAGCTGTTTTTT. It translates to CSVVAQGRTGELFF.

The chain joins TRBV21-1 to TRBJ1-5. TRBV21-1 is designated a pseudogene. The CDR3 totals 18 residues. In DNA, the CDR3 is TGTGCCAGCAGCAGTAAACTAAGGGACTACATTAGCAATCAGCCCCAGCATTTT. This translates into CASSSKLRDYISNQPQHF.

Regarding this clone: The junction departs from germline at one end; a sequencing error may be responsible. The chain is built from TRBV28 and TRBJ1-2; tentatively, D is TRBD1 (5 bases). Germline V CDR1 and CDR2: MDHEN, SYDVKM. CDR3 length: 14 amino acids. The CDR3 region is CARSSPGGLDGYTF. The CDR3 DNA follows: TGTGCCCGCAGTTCCCCGGGGGGGTTGGACGGCTACACCTTC.

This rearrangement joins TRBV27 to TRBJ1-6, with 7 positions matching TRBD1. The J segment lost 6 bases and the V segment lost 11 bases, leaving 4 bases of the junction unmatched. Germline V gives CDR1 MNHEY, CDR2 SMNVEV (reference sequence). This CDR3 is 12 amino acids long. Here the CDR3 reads CAGGTVNSPLHF. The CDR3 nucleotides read TGTGCCGGCGGGACAGTTAATTCACCCCTCCACTTT.

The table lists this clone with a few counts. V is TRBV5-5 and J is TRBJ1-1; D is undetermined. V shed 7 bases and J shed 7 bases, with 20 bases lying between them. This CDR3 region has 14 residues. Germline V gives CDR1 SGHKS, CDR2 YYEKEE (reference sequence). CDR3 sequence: CASGDPDGYGEAFF. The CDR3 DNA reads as TGTGCCAGCGGAGATCCCGACGGATATGGTGAAGCTTTCTTT.

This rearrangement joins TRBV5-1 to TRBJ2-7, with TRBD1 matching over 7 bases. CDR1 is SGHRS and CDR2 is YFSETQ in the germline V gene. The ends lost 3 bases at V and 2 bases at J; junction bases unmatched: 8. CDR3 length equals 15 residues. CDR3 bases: TGCGCCAGCAGCTGGACGAAGACAGGGACCTACGAGCAGTACTTC. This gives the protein CASSWTKTGTYEQYF.

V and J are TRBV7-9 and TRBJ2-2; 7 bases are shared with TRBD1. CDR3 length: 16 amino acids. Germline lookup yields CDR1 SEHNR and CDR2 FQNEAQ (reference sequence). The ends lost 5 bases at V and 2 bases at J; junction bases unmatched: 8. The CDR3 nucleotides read TGTGCCAGCAGCCCGCCGGGACAGCCTAACACCGGGGAGCTGTTTTTT. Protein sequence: CASSPPGQPNTGELFF.

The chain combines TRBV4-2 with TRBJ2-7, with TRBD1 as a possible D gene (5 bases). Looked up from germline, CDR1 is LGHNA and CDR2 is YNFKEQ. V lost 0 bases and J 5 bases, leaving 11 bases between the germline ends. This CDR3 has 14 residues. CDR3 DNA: TGTGCCAGCAGCCAAGATCATAGGGGCGACGAGCAGTACTTC. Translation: CASSQDHRGDEQYF.

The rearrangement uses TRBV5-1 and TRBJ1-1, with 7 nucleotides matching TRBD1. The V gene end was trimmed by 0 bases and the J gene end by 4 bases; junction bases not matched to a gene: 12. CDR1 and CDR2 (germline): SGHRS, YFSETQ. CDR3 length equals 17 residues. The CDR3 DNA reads TGCGCCAGCAGCTTGGCAGATTACAGGGGTTCGGGCACTGAAGCTTTCTTT. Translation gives CASSLADYRGSGTEAFF.

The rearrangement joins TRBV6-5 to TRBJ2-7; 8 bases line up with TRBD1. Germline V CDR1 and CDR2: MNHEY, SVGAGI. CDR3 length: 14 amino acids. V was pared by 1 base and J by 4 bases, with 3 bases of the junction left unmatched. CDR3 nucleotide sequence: TGTGCCAGCAGTTACTTACAGGGGGAGTACGAGCAGTACTTC. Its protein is CASSYLQGEYEQYF.

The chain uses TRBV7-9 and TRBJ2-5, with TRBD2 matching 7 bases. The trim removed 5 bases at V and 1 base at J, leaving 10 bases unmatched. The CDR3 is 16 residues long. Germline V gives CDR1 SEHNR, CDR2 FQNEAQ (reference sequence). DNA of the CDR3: TGTGCCAGCAGCCGCCCGGGGGGAGGGGTCCAAGAGACCCAGTACTTC. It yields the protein CASSRPGGGVQETQYF.

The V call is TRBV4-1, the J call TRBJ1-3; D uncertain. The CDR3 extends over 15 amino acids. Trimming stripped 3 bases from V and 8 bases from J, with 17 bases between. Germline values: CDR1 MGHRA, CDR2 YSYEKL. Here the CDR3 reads CASSQAGSAPDTIYF. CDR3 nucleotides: TGCGCCAGCAGCCAGGCGGGTTCGGCTCCGGACACCATATATTTT.

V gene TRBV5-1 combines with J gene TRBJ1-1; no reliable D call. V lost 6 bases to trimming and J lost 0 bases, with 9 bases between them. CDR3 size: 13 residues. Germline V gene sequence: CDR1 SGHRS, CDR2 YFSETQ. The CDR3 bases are TGCGCCAGCACCTTATCAATGAACACTGAAGCTTTCTTT. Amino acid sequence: CASTLSMNTEAFF. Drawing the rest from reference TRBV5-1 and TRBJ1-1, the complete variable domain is KAGVTQTPRYLIKTRGQQVTLSCSPISGHRSVSWYQQTPGQGLQFLFEYFSETQRNKGNFPGRFSGRQFSNSRSEMNVSTLELGDSALYLCASTLSMNTEAFFGQGTRLTVV.

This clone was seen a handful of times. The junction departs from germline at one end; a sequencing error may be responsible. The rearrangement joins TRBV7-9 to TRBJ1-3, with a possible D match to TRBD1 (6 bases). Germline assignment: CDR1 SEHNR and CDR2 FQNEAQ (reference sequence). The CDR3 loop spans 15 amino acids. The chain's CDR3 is CSSSVGQSSGNTIYF. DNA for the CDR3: TGTTCCAGCAGCGTAGGACAGTCCTCTGGAAACACCATATATTTT.

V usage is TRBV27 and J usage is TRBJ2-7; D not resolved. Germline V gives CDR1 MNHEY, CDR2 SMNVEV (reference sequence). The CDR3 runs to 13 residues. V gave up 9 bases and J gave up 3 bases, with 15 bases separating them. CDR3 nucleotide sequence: TGTGCCAGTAGTCTTGGTCCCTACTACGAGCAGTACTTC. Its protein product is CASSLGPYYEQYF.

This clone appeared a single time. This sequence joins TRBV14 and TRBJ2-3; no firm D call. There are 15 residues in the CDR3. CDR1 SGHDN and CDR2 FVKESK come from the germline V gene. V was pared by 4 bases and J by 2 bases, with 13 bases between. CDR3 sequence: CASSLRVLNTDTQYF. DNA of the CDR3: TGTGCCAGCAGCCTCCGGGTCTTGAACACAGATACGCAGTATTTT.

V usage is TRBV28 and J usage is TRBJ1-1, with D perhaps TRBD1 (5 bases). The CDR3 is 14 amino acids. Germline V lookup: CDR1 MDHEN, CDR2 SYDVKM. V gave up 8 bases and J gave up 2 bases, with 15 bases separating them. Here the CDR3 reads CASRGGDPNTEAFF. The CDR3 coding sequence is TGTGCCAGCCGGGGGGGGGACCCTAACACTGAAGCTTTCTTT.

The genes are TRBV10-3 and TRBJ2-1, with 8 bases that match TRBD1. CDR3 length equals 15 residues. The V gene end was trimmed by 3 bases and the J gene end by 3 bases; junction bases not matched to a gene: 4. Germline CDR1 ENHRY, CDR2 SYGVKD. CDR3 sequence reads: CAISDRTGNYNEQFF. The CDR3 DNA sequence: TGTGCCATCAGTGATCGGACAGGGAACTACAATGAGCAGTTCTTC.

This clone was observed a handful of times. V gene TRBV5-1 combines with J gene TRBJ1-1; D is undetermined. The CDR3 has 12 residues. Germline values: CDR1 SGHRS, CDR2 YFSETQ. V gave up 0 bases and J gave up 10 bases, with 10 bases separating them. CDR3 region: CASSLGASLAFF. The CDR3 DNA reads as TGCGCCAGCAGCTTGGGGGCGAGTTTAGCTTTCTTT.

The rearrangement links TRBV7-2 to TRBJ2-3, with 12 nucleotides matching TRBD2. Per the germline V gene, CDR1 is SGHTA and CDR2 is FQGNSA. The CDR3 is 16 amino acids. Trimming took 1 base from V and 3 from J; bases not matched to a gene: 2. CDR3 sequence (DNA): TGTGCCAGCAGCTTAGGTACTAGCGGGAGGACAGATACGCAGTATTTT. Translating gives CASSLGTSGRTDTQYF.

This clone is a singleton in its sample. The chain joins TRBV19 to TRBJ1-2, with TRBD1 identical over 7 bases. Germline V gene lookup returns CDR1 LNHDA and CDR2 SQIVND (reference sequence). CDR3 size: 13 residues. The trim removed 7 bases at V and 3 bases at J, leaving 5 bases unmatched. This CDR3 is CASTRDSYYGYTF. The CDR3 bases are TGTGCCAGTACCAGGGACAGCTACTATGGCTACACCTTC.